The source of this T cell receptor (beta chain) is a study of T cell repertoires in cytomegalovirus infection (dated by TCRdb to between 2018 and 2021). For context, the study as a whole: Recently identified HLA-C-restricted CMV epitopes, whose presentation resists viral immunomodulation, were targeted by peptide stimulations together with well-studied HLA-B-restricted epitopes. The HLA type of each donor mattered for the analysis, because public TCR beta signatures pointed to carriage of CMV infection along with the matching HLA type.

What the treatment or condition label conveys for this sample: in vitro stimulation with specific CMV peptide epitopes to enrich CMV-specific T cells. Notes on this clonotype: It has no known antigen specificity. Base-call qualities are not available, and no considerably larger clone is one nucleotide away.

Sequenced on an Illumina HiSeq 1500. TCRdb applied fastp at Q25 and MiXCR to the public reads, then kept only in-frame beta chains. Every CDR3 protein is listed once, alongside the most common genes and DNA of its rows. The sample records about 770,000 distinct CDR3 sequences, about 29% of which are singletons. The top ten clones comprise about an eighth of the sample. General findings and caveats noted by the study authors: In the ex vivo response, HLA-C-restricted CMV-specific TCR beta clonotypes were dominant, and in two of eight donors the single most frequent clonotype came from this HLA-C-restricted group. In both this cohort and an independent cohort of several hundred donors, the cumulative frequency of public TCR beta family members distinguished carriers of CMV infection plus the relevant HLA type.

CDR1 LNHDA and CDR2 SQIVND are derived from the germline V gene (reference sequence). The CDR3 holds 13 amino acids from the cysteine to the phenylalanine. The only DNA kept is the CDR3, 39 bases in frame from the first base. V lost 3 bases and J lost 5 bases; the stretch between them is 7 bases long. Sequencing was performed on cultured CD8+ T cells from PBMCs, taken from culture after CMV antigen stimulation. Rearrangement joined TRBV19 to TRBJ2-2, with no confidently assigned D gene. This TCR was recovered from a human donor in good health (CMV status not recorded). Some clones in this sample may be carry-over from other donors' samples. The CDR3 is CASSMQVTGELFF. The sequenced DNA: TGTGCCAGTAGTATGCAGGTTACCGGGGAGCTGTTTTTT. With the rest looked up from the reference TRBV19 and TRBJ2-2 genes rather than sequenced, the full variable domain is DGGITQSPKYLFRKEGQNVTLSCEQNLNHDAMYWYRQDPGQGLRLIYYSQIVNDFQKGDIAEGYSVSREKKESFPLTVTSAQKNPTAFYLCASSMQVTGELFFGEGSRLTVL.